This T cell receptor beta chain appears in the sequencing data of a study of T-cell reconstitution after alpha-beta-depleted transplantation in children. The CDR3 is made up of 18 amino acids. Trimming cost V 1 base and J 3 bases; bases outside gene matches: 8. Germline lookup yields CDR1 SGHAT and CDR2 FQDESV (reference sequence). Molecular barcoding with unique molecular identifiers was used for the TCRbeta library. TCRdb re-analysed the PCR reads in MiXCR, keeping a single row per CDR3 protein. The sample consists of 200,000 to 250,000 distinct CDR3 sequences, about 8.4% of them appearing once. The chain joins TRBV11-1 to TRBJ2-5; 13 positions match TRBD2. The receptor comes from a male patient aged 2-15 years who had a stem cell transplant for acute myeloid leukemia, so the T cells may come from the graft donor. The sequencing here drew on PBMCs, mostly from graft donor cells, taken 360 days after TCRalphabeta/CD19-depleted stem cell transplant. The CDR3 DNA reads as TGTGCCAGCAGCTTAGGATCCGGGACTAGCGGGGAAGAAGAGACCCAGTACTTC. Encoded protein: CASSLGSGTSGEEETQYF.